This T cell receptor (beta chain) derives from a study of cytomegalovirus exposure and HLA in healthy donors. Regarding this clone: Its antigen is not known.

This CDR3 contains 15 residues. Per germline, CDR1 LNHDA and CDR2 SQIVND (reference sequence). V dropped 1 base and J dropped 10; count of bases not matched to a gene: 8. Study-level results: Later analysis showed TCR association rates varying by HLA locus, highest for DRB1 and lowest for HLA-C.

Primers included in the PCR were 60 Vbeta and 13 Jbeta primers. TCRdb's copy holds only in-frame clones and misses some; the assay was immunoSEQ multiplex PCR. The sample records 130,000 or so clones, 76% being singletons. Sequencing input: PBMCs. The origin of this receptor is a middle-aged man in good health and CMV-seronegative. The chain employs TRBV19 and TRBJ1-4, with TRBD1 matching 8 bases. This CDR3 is CASSIVGTGSRKLFF. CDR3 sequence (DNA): TGTGCCAGTAGTATAGTCGGGACAGGCTCCCGAAAACTGTTTTTT.